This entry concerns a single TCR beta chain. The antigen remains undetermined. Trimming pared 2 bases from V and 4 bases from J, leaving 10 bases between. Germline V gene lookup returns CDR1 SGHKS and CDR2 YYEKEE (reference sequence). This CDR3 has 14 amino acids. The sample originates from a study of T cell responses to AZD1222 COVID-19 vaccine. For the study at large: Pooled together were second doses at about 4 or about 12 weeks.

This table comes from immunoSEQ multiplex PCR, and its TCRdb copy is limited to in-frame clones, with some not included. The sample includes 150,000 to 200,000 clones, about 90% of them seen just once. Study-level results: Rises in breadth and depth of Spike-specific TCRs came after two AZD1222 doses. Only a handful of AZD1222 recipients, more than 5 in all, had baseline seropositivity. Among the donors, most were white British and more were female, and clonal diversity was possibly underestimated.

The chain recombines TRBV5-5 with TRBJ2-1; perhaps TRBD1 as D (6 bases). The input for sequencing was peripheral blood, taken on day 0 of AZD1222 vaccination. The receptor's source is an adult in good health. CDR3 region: CASSLVGGYNEQFF. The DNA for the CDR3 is TGTGCCAGCAGCTTAGTAGGGGGATACAATGAGCAGTTCTTC. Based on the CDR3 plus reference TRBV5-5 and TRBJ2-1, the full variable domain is DAGVTQSPTHLIKTRGQQVTLRCSPISGHKSVSWYQQVLGQGPQFIFQYYEKEERGRGNFPDRFSARQFPNYSSELNVNALLLGDSALYLCASSLVGGYNEQFFGPGTRLTVL.